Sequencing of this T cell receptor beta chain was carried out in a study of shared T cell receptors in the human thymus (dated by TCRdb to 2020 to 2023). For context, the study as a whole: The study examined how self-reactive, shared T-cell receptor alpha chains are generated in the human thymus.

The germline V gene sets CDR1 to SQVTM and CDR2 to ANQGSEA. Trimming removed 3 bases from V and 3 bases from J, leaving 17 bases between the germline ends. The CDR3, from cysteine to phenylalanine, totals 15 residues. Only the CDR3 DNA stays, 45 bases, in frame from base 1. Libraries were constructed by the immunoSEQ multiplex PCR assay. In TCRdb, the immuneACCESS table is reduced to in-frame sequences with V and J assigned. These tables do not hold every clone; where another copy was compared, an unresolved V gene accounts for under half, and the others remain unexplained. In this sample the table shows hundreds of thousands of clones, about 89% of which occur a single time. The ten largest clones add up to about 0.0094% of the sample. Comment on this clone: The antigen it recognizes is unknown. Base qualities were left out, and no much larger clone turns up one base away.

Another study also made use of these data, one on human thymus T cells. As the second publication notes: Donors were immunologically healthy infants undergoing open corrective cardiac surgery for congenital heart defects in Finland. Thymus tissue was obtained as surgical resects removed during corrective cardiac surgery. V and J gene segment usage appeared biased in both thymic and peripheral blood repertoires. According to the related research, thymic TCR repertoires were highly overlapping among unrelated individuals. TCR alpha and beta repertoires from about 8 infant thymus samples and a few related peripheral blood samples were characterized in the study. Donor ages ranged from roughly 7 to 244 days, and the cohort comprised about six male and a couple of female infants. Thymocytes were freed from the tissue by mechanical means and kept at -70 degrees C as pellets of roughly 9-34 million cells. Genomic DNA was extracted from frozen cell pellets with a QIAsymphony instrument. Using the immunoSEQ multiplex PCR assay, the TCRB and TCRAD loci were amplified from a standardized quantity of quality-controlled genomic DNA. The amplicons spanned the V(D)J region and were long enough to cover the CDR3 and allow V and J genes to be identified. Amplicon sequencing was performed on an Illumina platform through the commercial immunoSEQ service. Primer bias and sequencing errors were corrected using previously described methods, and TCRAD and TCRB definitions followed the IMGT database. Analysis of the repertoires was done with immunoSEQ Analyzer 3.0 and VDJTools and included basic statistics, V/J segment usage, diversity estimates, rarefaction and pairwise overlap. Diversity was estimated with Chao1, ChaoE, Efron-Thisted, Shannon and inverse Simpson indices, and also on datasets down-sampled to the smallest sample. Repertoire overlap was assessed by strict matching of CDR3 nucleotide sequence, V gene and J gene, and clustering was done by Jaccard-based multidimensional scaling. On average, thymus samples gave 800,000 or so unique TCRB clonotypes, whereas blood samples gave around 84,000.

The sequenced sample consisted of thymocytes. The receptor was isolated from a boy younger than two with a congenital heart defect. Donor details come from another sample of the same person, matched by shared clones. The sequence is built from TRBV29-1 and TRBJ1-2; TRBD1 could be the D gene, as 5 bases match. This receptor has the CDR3 CSVETAAGLDYGYTF. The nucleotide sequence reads TGCAGCGTTGAGACGGCGGCAGGGTTAGACTATGGCTACACCTTC.